Below are 5 T cell receptor beta chains sequenced from a single sample in a study of patients and donors after allogeneic stem cell transplantation. TCRdb re-called the RT-PCR reads through MiXCR, storing one row per CDR3 protein. The table includes about a million distinct CDR3 sequences, around 17% detected once. Sample: blood, either unsorted or a sorted T cell fraction (not recorded which). These receptor sequences come from a human donor who was either an allogeneic HSCT recipient or a stem cell or donor lymphocyte infusion donor (not recorded which). It is not recorded whose cells these are; they may come from a transplant donor.

This clonotype was detected ten times or more. The CDR3 sequence is CASSSRAVWDNEQFF. The CDR3 DNA sequence: TGTGCCAGCAGTTCCCGAGCAGTTTGGGACAATGAGCAGTTCTTC. J is TRBJ2-1 and V is TRBV12-3 or TRBV12-4, with unresolved D. The CDR3 is made up of 15 amino acids. The V gene lost 4 bases and the J gene lost 5 bases, with 15 bases spanning the gap.

The chain recombines TRBV5-1 with TRBJ2-5; a possible D gene is TRBD1 (5 bases). This CDR3 comprises 16 residues. V dropped 4 bases and J dropped 3 bases, with 19 bases sitting between them. Germline V gene sequence: CDR1 SGHRS, CDR2 YFSETQ. The CDR3 DNA reads TGCGCCAGCAGCCCTCCCCGAGACAGCAAAAAAGAGACCCAGTACTTC. It yields the protein CASSPPRDSKKETQYF.

The chain links TRBV25-1 to TRBJ1-2, with a weak D call TRBD1 (5 bases). CDR3 length: 14 amino acids. Trimming removed 6 bases at V and 0 bases at J, with 11 bases between. Germline V gene sequence: CDR1 MGHDK, CDR2 SYGVNS. The CDR3 is CASRGQGTNYGYTF. The CDR3 coding sequence is TGTGCCAGCAGGGGCCAGGGTACTAACTATGGCTACACCTTC.

This clonotype was counted only a few times. The chain is built from TRBV28 and TRBJ2-5; D gene unclear. Germline V CDR1 and CDR2: MDHEN, SYDVKM. The V end was cut by 3 bases, the J end by 2 bases, with 10 bases between. This CDR3 contains 14 residues. The DNA for the CDR3 is TGTGCCAGCAGTTTTCTGGGTAATCAAGAGACCCAGTACTTC. Translation: CASSFLGNQETQYF.

This clonotype has only a few counts. V gene TRBV20-1 combines with J gene TRBJ2-1; 11 bases fit TRBD2. The germline gives CDR1 DFQATT, CDR2 SNEGSKA (reference sequence). The ends lost 1 base at V and 7 bases at J; junction bases unmatched: 6. This CDR3 has 15 residues. The CDR3 DNA follows: TGCAGTGCTAGAGTTAGCGGGGGGGCCTCTAATGAGCAGTTCTTC. This translates into CSARVSGGASNEQFF.